The 11 T cell receptor beta chains reported below all come from one sample, sequenced in a study of T cell responses to AZD1222 COVID-19 vaccine (TCRdb year 2021). Receptor libraries were prepared by the immunoSEQ multiplex PCR assay. TCRdb took over this immuneACCESS table, retaining in-frame rearrangements with V and J assigned. Such tables are incomplete; in checked studies, under half of the missing clones stem from an unresolved V gene, and the remainder is unexplained. The sample contains about 57,000 clones, 75% to 90% of them found a single time. Around 17% of the sample is in the top ten clones. Read against the paper, the sample's time point label means: baseline before first vaccination. The specimen comprised peripheral blood, sampled on day 0 of AZD1222 vaccination. The receptor source for this set is an adult in good health.

The chain has TRBV11-1 and TRBJ2-3, with D perhaps TRBD1 (6 bases). Trimming took off 7 bases at V and 6 bases at J, with 8 bases between the two ends. The germline gives CDR1 SGHAT, CDR2 FQDESV (reference sequence). CDR3 length: 11 residues. The CDR3 reads CASTGVDTQYF. The DNA of the CDR3 is TGTGCCAGCACAGGGGTCGATACGCAGTATTTT.

The chain has TRBV6-7 and TRBJ1-5; no definite D call. TRBV6-7 is noted as an ORF with a role that remains uncertain. There are 10 residues in the CDR3. V lost 3 bases to trimming and J lost 6 bases, with 0 bases between them. The CDR3 bases are TGTGCCAGCAGTTATCAGCCCCAGCATTTT. Amino acid sequence: CASSYQPQHF.

This clone appeared once. The genes are TRBV5-1 and TRBJ2-2; D remains unclear. Trimming left V 2 bases short and J 2 bases short, with 22 bases between. Germline CDR1 and CDR2: SGHRS and YFSETQ. The CDR3 is 19 residues long. CDR3 in amino acids: CASSLHSLWEGRNTGELFF. The DNA for the CDR3 is TGCGCCAGCAGCTTACACTCCTTGTGGGAAGGGCGCAACACCGGGGAGCTGTTTTTT.

This chain joins TRBV6-2 or TRBV6-3 and TRBJ2-4; D tentatively reads TRBD1 or TRBD2 (7 bases each). CDR1 is MNHEY, CDR2 SVGEGT, per germline. Between the trimmed V and J ends, which lost 0 bases and 8 bases, there was a span of 14 bases. The CDR3 is 15 residues long. CDR3: CASSYSPQGGYIQYF. DNA of the CDR3: TGTGCCAGCAGTTACTCGCCGCAGGGGGGGTACATTCAGTACTTC.

The V and J genes are TRBV5-1 and TRBJ2-1, with D possibly TRBD2 on 6 matching bases. This CDR3 spans 13 amino acids. The V gene's germline CDR1 is SGHRS and CDR2 YFSETQ. Trimming removed 3 bases from V and 7 bases from J, with 11 bases in between. The CDR3 bases are TGCGCCAGCAGCTCGGGGGTACGAAATGAGCAGTTCTTC. It translates to CASSSGVRNEQFF.

This rearrangement joins TRBV28 to TRBJ2-4; D perhaps matches TRBD1 (6 bases). Germline assignment: CDR1 MDHEN and CDR2 SYDVKM. The CDR3 is made up of 16 amino acids. The V end lost 7 bases, the J end lost 4 bases, and 20 bases lay between the germline ends. CDR3 loop: CASTPGTPPPKNIQYF. CDR3 nucleotide sequence: TGTGCCAGCACCCCGGGGACACCGCCGCCTAAAAACATTCAGTACTTC.

The chain recombines TRBV14 with TRBJ2-1, with TRBD2 matching 8 bases. Germline assignment: CDR1 SGHDN and CDR2 FVKESK. The CDR3 consists of 17 residues. J was trimmed by 6 bases and V by 3 bases; bases with no gene match: 13. The CDR3 DNA is TGTGCCAGCAGCCACCCCAGGAAAGCGGGAGCACGCAATGAGCAGTTCTTC. Its translation is CASSHPRKAGARNEQFF.

This clone was counted only a few times. The chain uses TRBV6-7 and TRBJ1-2; D is ambiguous. TRBV6-7 belongs to the ORF category, with a function that is uncertain. This CDR3 is built from 11 residues. V lost 2 bases to trimming and J lost 13 bases, with 11 bases between them. In nucleotides, the CDR3 is TGTGCCAGCAGTTACCATATAAGCTGCACCTTC. Amino acids: CASSYHISCTF.

The gene calls are TRBV11-2 and TRBJ2-1; the D is unclear. CDR3 size: 13 residues. With 4 bases removed from V and 6 bases from J, the gap between germline ends came to 10 bases. Germline assignment: CDR1 SGHAT and CDR2 FQNNGV. For the CDR3, the DNA is TGTGCCAGCAGCTCATTAGACGTCAATGAGCAGTTCTTC. It codes for CASSSLDVNEQFF.

The CDR3 DNA reads TGTGCCAGCAGCAGGGACAGGGTATATGGCTACACCTTC. Translating it yields CASSRDRVYGYTF. This chain links TRBV6-2 or TRBV6-3 with TRBJ1-2, with 9 bases that match TRBD1. The V gene end was trimmed by 6 bases and the J gene end by 5 bases; junction bases not matched to a gene: 4. CDR1 is MNHEY and CDR2 is SVGEGT in the germline V gene. CDR3 length: 13 residues.

This clone was counted at least ten times. The gene calls are TRBV9 and TRBJ2-7; D is ambiguous. V lost 1 base to trimming and J lost 7 bases, with 21 bases between them. The germline CDR1 and CDR2 sequences are SGDLS and YYNGEE. The CDR3 length is 16 residues. CDR3 loop: CASSVNSGNPRWEQYF. The CDR3 DNA reads TGTGCCAGCAGCGTAAATTCGGGTAACCCACGGTGGGAGCAGTACTTC.